The rows below give T cell receptor beta chains drawn from one sample of a study of blood T cell repertoires in COVID-19. Repertoires were generated with immunoSEQ multiplex PCR, while TCRdb's copy carries only in-frame clones and drops some. The sample yields a few hundred thousand clones, around 89% seen once. The material sequenced was PBMCs or T cells enriched from blood (not recorded which). The receptors shown here come from a middle-aged man who had recovered from COVID-19. Both conserved end residues are part of each CDR3. Fields, in order: CDR3 length, clone size, V gene, J gene, D gene, CDR3 DNA, CDR3 protein. A D gene is named only where the DNA matches it firmly. Not all rows give a size; the values are once, few, many and, for expanded clones, a class.

CDR3 length: 16
clone size: -
V gene: TRBV11-3
J gene: TRBJ2-4
D gene: TRBD1
CDR3 DNA: TGTGCCAGCAGCCTCACCGGGACAGGGAGACAAAACATTCAGTACTTC
CDR3 protein: CASSLTGTGRQNIQYF

CDR3 length: 15
clone size: once
V gene: TRBV28
J gene: TRBJ2-3
D gene: TRBD2
CDR3 DNA: TGTGCCAGCAACATTGGGACTAGCGGGAGGGCAACGCAGTATTTT
CDR3 protein: CASNIGTSGRATQYF

CDR3 length: 15
clone size: -
V gene: TRBV28
J gene: TRBJ2-5
D gene: TRBD1
CDR3 DNA: TGTGCCAGCAGTCCCTGGGGACAGGGTGAAGAGACCCAGTACTTC
CDR3 protein: CASSPWGQGEETQYF

CDR3 length: 16
clone size: -
V gene: TRBV19
J gene: TRBJ2-1
D gene: TRBD2
CDR3 DNA: TGTGCCAGTAGTAGACCGGGGCTAGCGGGAGCAAATGAGCAGTTCTTC
CDR3 protein: CASSRPGLAGANEQFF

CDR3 length: 13
clone size: -
V gene: TRBV7-9
J gene: TRBJ1-1
D gene: -
CDR3 DNA: TGTGCCAGCAGCTTCACAGGGAACACTGAAGCTTTCTTT
CDR3 protein: CASSFTGNTEAFF

CDR3 length: 15
clone size: -
V gene: TRBV18
J gene: TRBJ1-1
D gene: -
CDR3 DNA: TGTGCCAGCTCACCAGTGAGGAGCATGAACACTGAAGCTTTCTTT
CDR3 protein: CASSPVRSMNTEAFF

CDR3 length: 14
clone size: -
V gene: TRBV18
J gene: TRBJ2-3
D gene: -
CDR3 DNA: TGTGCCAGCTCACCATTAGACAGAACAGATACGCAGTATTTT
CDR3 protein: CASSPLDRTDTQYF

CDR3 length: 15
clone size: once
V gene: TRBV7-9
J gene: TRBJ2-1
D gene: -
CDR3 DNA: TGTGCCAGCAGCTTCGCGTGGGCCGACTACAATGAGCAGTTCTTC
CDR3 protein: CASSFAWADYNEQFF

CDR3 length: 14
clone size: -
V gene: TRBV2
J gene: TRBJ2-4
D gene: -
CDR3 DNA: TGTGCCAGTCAAACAGGGGACTGGGGGAACATTCAGTACTTC
CDR3 protein: CASQTGDWGNIQYF

CDR3 length: 15
clone size: -
V gene: TRBV6-6
J gene: TRBJ1-2
D gene: -
CDR3 DNA: TGTGCCAGCAGTTACTCGATGACGGGGAGTGATGGCTACACCTTC
CDR3 protein: CASSYSMTGSDGYTF

CDR3 length: 15
clone size: once
V gene: TRBV7-2
J gene: TRBJ2-7
D gene: -
CDR3 DNA: TGTGCCAGCAGCTCCAGGGGAGGGGTGCCCCGGAAGGTGTCGTTC
CDR3 protein: CASSSRGGVPRKVSF

CDR3 length: 13
clone size: -
V gene: TRBV30
J gene: TRBJ1-1
D gene: -
CDR3 DNA: TGTGCCTGGAGTGCGACAGGGAACACTGAAGCTTTCTTT
CDR3 protein: CAWSATGNTEAFF

CDR3 length: 12
clone size: -
V gene: TRBV12-3/TRBV12-4
J gene: TRBJ2-7
D gene: -
CDR3 DNA: TGTGCCAGCGGTAGCCGCGCCTACGAGCAGTACTTC
CDR3 protein: CASGSRAYEQYF

CDR3 length: 12
clone size: -
V gene: TRBV27
J gene: TRBJ2-1
D gene: TRBD2
CDR3 DNA: TGTGCCAGCAGTCCCCGGACTAGCTTGCAGTTCTTC
CDR3 protein: CASSPRTSLQFF

CDR3 length: 13
clone size: few
V gene: TRBV7-8
J gene: TRBJ2-1
D gene: TRBD2
CDR3 DNA: TGTGCCAGCGGGCGACTAGCGGGGAATGAGCAGTTCTTC
CDR3 protein: CASGRLAGNEQFF

CDR3 length: 14
clone size: many
V gene: TRBV7-3
J gene: TRBJ1-2
D gene: -
CDR3 DNA: TGTGCCAGCAGCTTAATCCCAGGGAACTATGGCTACACCTTC
CDR3 protein: CASSLIPGNYGYTF

CDR3 length: 16
clone size: -
V gene: TRBV19
J gene: TRBJ1-2
D gene: TRBD1
CDR3 DNA: TGTGCCAGCCTCGGCCGGGGACAGGGGAAACTTGGCGGCTACACCTTC
CDR3 protein: CASLGRGQGKLGGYTF

CDR3 length: 11
clone size: -
V gene: TRBV20-1
J gene: TRBJ2-1
D gene: -
CDR3 DNA: TGCAGTGCTAGAATCTCGGATGAGCAGTTCTTC
CDR3 protein: CSARISDEQFF

CDR3 length: 14
clone size: -
V gene: TRBV28
J gene: TRBJ2-3
D gene: TRBD1
CDR3 DNA: TGTGCCAGCAGCCGGGACAGGGTGTCGGATACGCAGTATTTT
CDR3 protein: CASSRDRVSDTQYF

CDR3 length: 17
clone size: -
V gene: TRBV7-9
J gene: TRBJ2-3
D gene: TRBD1
CDR3 DNA: TGTGCCAGCAGCCCGCGATGGGCAGGGGGTGTCACAGATACGCAGTATTTT
CDR3 protein: CASSPRWAGGVTDTQYF

CDR3 length: 14
clone size: -
V gene: TRBV3-1/TRBV3-2
J gene: TRBJ2-7
D gene: TRBD2
CDR3 DNA: TGTGCCAGCAGCCGAGCGGGAGACTCCTACGAGCAGTACTTC
CDR3 protein: CASSRAGDSYEQYF

CDR3 length: 16
clone size: once
V gene: TRBV3-1/TRBV3-2
J gene: TRBJ2-1
D gene: TRBD2
CDR3 DNA: TGTGCCAGCAGCCCAGGACCGGGAGGGGGTCTTAATGAGCAGTTCTTC
CDR3 protein: CASSPGPGGGLNEQFF

CDR3 length: 15
clone size: -
V gene: TRBV13
J gene: TRBJ1-4
D gene: -
CDR3 DNA: TGTGCCAGCAGCTTCCAGTTAGAGCGCGACGAAAAACTGTTTTTT
CDR3 protein: CASSFQLERDEKLFF

CDR3 length: 13
clone size: -
V gene: TRBV4-1
J gene: TRBJ2-5
D gene: -
CDR3 DNA: TGCGCCAGCAGCCAATACCTCTACGAGACCCAGTACTTC
CDR3 protein: CASSQYLYETQYF

CDR3 length: 13
clone size: -
V gene: TRBV27
J gene: TRBJ2-7
D gene: TRBD2
CDR3 DNA: TGTGCCAGCAGCCCTGGACTAGGGAACGAGCAGTACTTC
CDR3 protein: CASSPGLGNEQYF

CDR3 length: 13
clone size: -
V gene: TRBV27
J gene: TRBJ1-2
D gene: TRBD1
CDR3 DNA: TGTGCCAGCAGTTTCGACAGGGGCCATGGCTACACCTTC
CDR3 protein: CASSFDRGHGYTF

CDR3 length: 12
clone size: -
V gene: TRBV30
J gene: TRBJ2-3
D gene: TRBD1
CDR3 DNA: TGTGCCTGGAGTGTGGACAGGGTGACGCAGTATTTT
CDR3 protein: CAWSVDRVTQYF

CDR3 length: 13
clone size: -
V gene: TRBV19
J gene: TRBJ1-1
D gene: -
CDR3 DNA: TGTGCCAGTAGTATAATGGGGCGGACTGAAGCTTTCTTT
CDR3 protein: CASSIMGRTEAFF

CDR3 length: 17
clone size: -
V gene: TRBV7-3
J gene: TRBJ2-3
D gene: TRBD2
CDR3 DNA: TGTGCCAGCAGCCCTGAGACTAGCGGGAGGACCACAGATACGCAGTATTTT
CDR3 protein: CASSPETSGRTTDTQYF

CDR3 length: 15
clone size: -
V gene: TRBV5-1
J gene: TRBJ1-1
D gene: TRBD1
CDR3 DNA: TGCGCCAGCAGCCTAAGCACAGGGGCCCCTGGGGAAGCTTTCTTT
CDR3 protein: CASSLSTGAPGEAFF

CDR3 length: 12
clone size: -
V gene: TRBV5-4
J gene: TRBJ1-1
D gene: -
CDR3 DNA: TGTGCCAGCAGCGAACGGGGAACTGAAGCTTTCTTT
CDR3 protein: CASSERGTEAFF

CDR3 length: 16
clone size: -
V gene: TRBV5-1
J gene: TRBJ2-5
D gene: TRBD2
CDR3 DNA: TGCGCCAGCAGCTTCGGTACCCAGCGGGGGCAAGAGACCCAGTACTTC
CDR3 protein: CASSFGTQRGQETQYF

CDR3 length: 16
clone size: -
V gene: TRBV19
J gene: TRBJ2-2
D gene: -
CDR3 DNA: TGTGCCAGTACCCGAGGGGCGGGGGCTGGCACCGGGGAGCTGTTTTTT
CDR3 protein: CASTRGAGAGTGELFF